This TCR beta chain was documented in a study of OX40 agonist ivuxolimab in advanced cancers. In the study overall: Cohort: around 79% men, mean age roughly 60, aged roughly 20 to 79.

Blood sampling was done at baseline, cycle 4 day 1, and cycle 7 day 1. Germline V CDR1 and CDR2: LNHDA, SQIVND (reference sequence). The CDR3 spans 14 residues. The V end was cut by 11 bases, the J end by 4 bases, with 20 bases between. Sequenced by immunoSEQ multiplex PCR; TCRdb stores in-frame clones only, minus some. The repertoire includes 95,000 to 150,000 clones, over 85% of them detected once, and less than 0.2% sits in the top ten. The input for sequencing was CD4+ or CD8+ T cells sorted from blood, taken in a trial of the OX40 agonist ivuxolimab. The origin of this receptor is an adult with an advanced solid tumor such as melanoma, head and neck, liver or kidney cancer. This chain uses TRBV19 with TRBJ1-1; D possibly corresponds to TRBD1 (6 bases). The chain's CDR3 is CASYRGGAGTEAFF. CDR3 nucleotide sequence: TGTGCCTCCTACCGCGGGGGGGCTGGCACTGAAGCTTTCTTT.